Listed here are 30 T cell receptor beta chains from one sample, sequenced in a study of control samples from healthy donors and cancer patients (dated by TCRdb to 2020 to 2021). Library preparation used the immunoSEQ multiplex PCR assay. TCRdb limited this immuneACCESS table to in-frame rearrangements with V and J called. A share of clones is missing; checked studies link under half to unresolved V genes, and the rest is unexplained. The sample table shows 150,000 to 200,000 clones, and just under 95% are seen once. 8.5% of the sample lies in the top ten. Material for sequencing was blood. The source of these receptors is a woman aged 40 to 50 in good health.

This clone was found a few times. The chain employs TRBV19 and TRBJ1-6; D is ambiguous. The CDR3 is 15 amino acids. Germline CDR1 and CDR2: LNHDA and SQIVND (reference sequence). Between the trimmed V and J ends, which lost 6 bases and 0 bases, there was a span of 9 bases. The CDR3 is CASREGSSYNSPLHF. CDR3 coding DNA: TGTGCCAGTAGAGAGGGTAGCTCCTATAATTCACCCCTCCACTTT.

This chain uses TRBV25-1 with TRBJ1-5; TRBD1 matches at 8 bases. CDR1 is MGHDK, CDR2 SYGVNS, per germline. With V trimmed by 7 bases and J by 3 bases, 5 bases remained unmatched. The CDR3 runs 14 residues. The CDR3 region has the DNA TGTGCCAGCATAGGGCAGGGGGCCAATCAGCCCCAGCATTTT. This codes for CASIGQGANQPQHF. Using reference TRBV25-1 and TRBJ1-5 for the parts outside the CDR3, the full variable domain is EADIYQTPRYLVIGTGKKITLECSQTMGHDKMYWYQQDPGMELHLIHYSYGVNSTEKGDLSSESTVSRIRTEHFPLTLESARPSHTSQYLCASIGQGANQPQHFGDGTRLSIL.

The V call is TRBV5-4, the J call TRBJ1-2; TRBD1 is a possible D gene (6 bases). Germline assignment: CDR1 SGHNT and CDR2 YYREEE (reference sequence). Trimming shortened V by 6 bases and J by 7 bases, and 22 bases separated the two germline ends. The CDR3 extends over 15 amino acids. The CDR3 region is CASILTLSGVAGYTF. In DNA form, the CDR3 reads TGTGCCAGCATATTAACCCTCTCAGGGGTTGCTGGCTACACCTTC.

This chain uses TRBV30 with TRBJ1-2; D might be TRBD1 (6 bases). Germline lookup yields CDR1 GTSNPN and CDR2 SVGIG (reference sequence). Trimming left V 1 base short and J 6 bases short, with 12 bases between. CDR3 length: 13 residues. The CDR3 loop is CAWSEGGYHGYTF. CDR3 nucleotide sequence: TGTGCCTGGAGTGAAGGGGGGTATCATGGCTACACCTTC.

This clone was recorded once. The chain uses TRBV5-1 and TRBJ1-1, with TRBD1 matching over 9 bases. Germline CDR1 and CDR2: SGHRS and YFSETQ. The CDR3 runs 16 residues. Unmatched junction bases numbered 10, after V lost 2 bases and J lost 5 bases. DNA for the CDR3: TGCGCCAGCAGCTTTCAGGGGACAGGGAGCGGGACTGAAGCTTTCTTT. This gives the protein CASSFQGTGSGTEAFF. Full variable domain (rest looked up from reference TRBV5-1 and TRBJ1-1): KAGVTQTPRYLIKTRGQQVTLSCSPISGHRSVSWYQQTPGQGLQFLFEYFSETQRNKGNFPGRFSGRQFSNSRSEMNVSTLELGDSALYLCASSFQGTGSGTEAFFGQGTRLTVV.

This clone was counted once. The J gene is TRBJ2-1, the V gene TRBV7-2; 9 bases fit TRBD2. V lost 0 bases, J lost 0 bases, and 3 bases stayed unmatched. Per germline, CDR1 SGHTA and CDR2 FQGNSA. The CDR3 extends over 17 amino acids. The CDR3 loop is CASSLATSGSSYNEQFF. The CDR3 bases are TGTGCCAGCAGCTTAGCGACTAGCGGTAGCTCCTACAATGAGCAGTTCTTC.

J is TRBJ1-4 and V is TRBV7-9; 11 bases line up with TRBD1. The V gene end was trimmed by 5 bases and the J gene end by 7 bases; junction bases not matched to a gene: 9. CDR1 is SEHNR and CDR2 is FQNEAQ in the germline V gene (reference sequence). The CDR3 totals 16 residues. The CDR3 DNA follows: TGTGCCAGCAGCCTGTCAGGACAGGGGGCGTTTGAAAAACTGTTTTTT. It translates to CASSLSGQGAFEKLFF.

The rearrangement joins TRBV7-8 to TRBJ1-1; 7 nucleotides agree with TRBD1. Germline CDR1 SGHVS, CDR2 FQNEAQ. Trimming removed 5 bases from V and 2 bases from J; junction bases left unmatched: 8. CDR3 length: 15 amino acids. The CDR3 nucleotides are TGTGCCAGCAGCCCCCCGGGACAGCCAAACACTGAAGCTTTCTTT. Protein product: CASSPPGQPNTEAFF.

This chain links TRBV6-2 or TRBV6-3 with TRBJ1-6; no clear D. The CDR3 has 20 residues. Between the trimmed V and J ends, which lost 2 bases and 2 bases, there was a span of 22 bases. Per the germline V gene, CDR1 is MNHEY and CDR2 is SVGEGT. CDR3 region: CASSYGRERGGRTYNSPLHF. CDR3 nucleotide sequence: TGTGCCAGCAGTTACGGCCGGGAGCGGGGTGGTAGGACCTATAATTCACCCCTCCACTTT.

The rearrangement links TRBV28 to TRBJ1-6; TRBD1 matches at 7 bases. This CDR3 spans 12 amino acids. V lost 8 bases to trimming and J lost 12 bases; unmatched junction nucleotides: 7. Germline V gene data show CDR1 as MDHEN and CDR2 as SYDVKM. CDR3 sequence reads: CASAQGGIPLHF. In nucleotides, the CDR3 is TGTGCCAGCGCTCAGGGGGGGATACCCCTCCACTTT. The entire variable domain, with the rest obtained from reference TRBV28 and TRBJ1-6, is as follows: DVKVTQSSRYLVKRTGEKVFLECVQDMDHENMFWYRQDPGLGLRLIYFSYDVKMKEKGDIPEGYSVSREKKERFSLILESASTNQTSMYLCASAQGGIPLHFGNGTRLTVT.

This clone was recorded once. This chain connects TRBV5-1 to TRBJ2-7; 9 nucleotides line up with TRBD1. The CDR3 consists of 16 residues. The germline gives CDR1 SGHRS, CDR2 YFSETQ. V was pared by 4 bases and J by 6 bases, with 14 bases of the junction left unmatched. This CDR3 reads CASSLVTGTGMAEQYF. CDR3 nucleotide sequence: TGCGCCAGCAGCCTCGTCACCGGGACAGGGATGGCCGAGCAGTACTTC. Based on the CDR3 plus reference TRBV5-1 and TRBJ2-7, the full variable domain is KAGVTQTPRYLIKTRGQQVTLSCSPISGHRSVSWYQQTPGQGLQFLFEYFSETQRNKGNFPGRFSGRQFSNSRSEMNVSTLELGDSALYLCASSLVTGTGMAEQYFGPGTRLTVT.

Only a few counts were recorded for this clone. The V call is TRBV7-8, the J call TRBJ1-4, with 8 nucleotides matching TRBD1. Per germline, CDR1 SGHVS and CDR2 FQNEAQ. The CDR3 has 16 residues. With 5 bases clipped from V and 0 bases from J, the junction kept 5 bases outside the gene matches. CDR3 in amino acids: CASSLDRVSTNEKLFF. As DNA, the CDR3 is TGTGCCAGCAGCCTGGACAGGGTTTCAACTAATGAAAAACTGTTTTTT.

The genes are TRBV12-5 and TRBJ2-7; 11 nucleotides agree with TRBD1. The CDR3 spans 17 residues. Trimming at V came to 0 bases and at J to 6 bases, leaving 10 bases not matched to a gene. Germline lookup yields CDR1 LGHNT and CDR2 FRNRAP. The CDR3 here is CASGLVRGTGGSPEQYF. CDR3 sequence (DNA): TGTGCTAGTGGTTTGGTACGAGGGACAGGGGGTAGCCCCGAGCAGTACTTC.

The chain employs TRBV7-2 and TRBJ2-7; 10 bases are shared with TRBD2. This CDR3 is built from 15 residues. From germline, CDR1 is SGHTA and CDR2 FQGNSA. Trimming removed 4 bases from V and 5 bases from J; junction bases left unmatched: 8. This CDR3 reads CASSWVSGRAHEQYF. CDR3 nucleotide sequence: TGTGCCAGCAGCTGGGTCAGCGGGAGGGCCCACGAGCAGTACTTC.

About this clone: The junction does not match germline at one end; this may be a read error. The gene calls are TRBV7-7 and TRBJ2-3; TRBD1 is a possible D gene (5 bases). CDR1 and CDR2 from the germline V gene are SSHAT and FNYEAQ (reference sequence). The CDR3 has 14 residues. For the CDR3, the DNA is TGTGCTAGCAGCCCGAGACAGCTCACAGATACGCAGTATTTT. Encoded protein: CASSPRQLTDTQYF.

The chain employs TRBV27 and TRBJ1-6, with TRBD1 matching over 8 bases. Trimming removed 6 bases from V and 7 bases from J; junction bases left unmatched: 5. This CDR3 has 14 residues. Germline CDR1 MNHEY, CDR2 SMNVEV (reference sequence). The CDR3 bases are TGTGCCAGCAGCTCAGGGGGCAGGAATTCACCCCTCCACTTT. It specifies CASSSGGRNSPLHF.

The chain recombines TRBV10-3 with TRBJ2-7; 7 bases line up with TRBD1. The CDR3 totals 17 residues. Germline values: CDR1 ENHRY, CDR2 SYGVKD. Trimming took 0 bases from V and 2 from J; bases not matched to a gene: 10. CDR3 coding DNA: TGTGCCATCAGTGAGTCCGGGACAGTCTTCTTAGCCTACGAGCAGTACTTC. Residues: CAISESGTVFLAYEQYF.

In nucleotides, the CDR3 is TGTGCCAGCAGTCCACAGGGAGTGTCAGCTTTCTTT. It yields the protein CASSPQGVSAFF. The chain employs TRBV7-2 and TRBJ1-1; D may be TRBD1 (6 bases). Trimming stripped 6 bases from V and 10 bases from J, with 15 bases between. The CDR3 spans 12 residues. Germline CDR1 and CDR2: SGHTA and FQGNSA.

The rearrangement uses TRBV6-5 and TRBJ1-4, with TRBD1 matching over 7 bases. The V gene end was trimmed by 10 bases and the J gene end by 7 bases; junction bases not matched to a gene: 9. The CDR3 has 13 amino acids. The germline gives CDR1 MNHEY, CDR2 SVGAGI. The DNA for the CDR3 is TGTGCCACCGCGGACAGGCCCACTGAAAAACTGTTTTTT. Amino acid sequence: CATADRPTEKLFF.

J is TRBJ1-1 and V is TRBV29-1; D unresolved. Germline V lookup: CDR1 SQVTM, CDR2 ANQGSEA. Trimming shortened V by 3 bases and J by 1 base, and 9 bases separated the two germline ends. The CDR3 length is 13 residues. CDR3 region: CSVEQGQNTEAFF. In DNA form, the CDR3 reads TGCAGCGTTGAGCAAGGGCAGAACACTGAAGCTTTCTTT.

Note on this clone: No conserved phenylalanine or tryptophan is present at the end of the CDR3, so a read error is the likely explanation. The chain is built from TRBV19 and TRBJ2-3; D perhaps matches TRBD2 (6 bases). Per the germline V gene, CDR1 is LNHDA and CDR2 is SQIVND (reference sequence). V lost 3 bases, J lost 5 bases, and 15 bases lay in between. CDR3 length equals 15 residues. The CDR3 DNA is TGTGCCAGTAGTATCTCGGGGGACCCCGGAGATACGCAGTATGTT. Its protein product is CASSISGDPGDTQYV.

This clone was picked up one time. The chain is built from TRBV6-5 and TRBJ2-1; 9 bases match TRBD2. CDR1 MNHEY and CDR2 SVGAGI come from the germline V gene. V was clipped by 7 bases and J by 2 bases; unmatched bases: 3. This CDR3 contains 14 residues. The CDR3 reads CASNSGGTYNEQFF. CDR3 DNA sequence: TGTGCCAGCAATAGCGGGGGAACCTACAATGAGCAGTTCTTC.

On this clone itself: Other DNA variants within this sample encode the same CDR3. The genes are TRBV27 and TRBJ1-1; D is uncertain. The CDR3 extends over 13 amino acids. Trimming cost V 8 bases and J 8 bases, with 18 bases left between them. Germline CDR1 is MNHEY and CDR2 is SMNVEV (reference sequence). For the CDR3, the DNA is TGTGCCAGCGTGGCTAGGGATAGTACCGAAGCTTTCTTT. Translated, it gives CASVARDSTEAFF.

The chain combines TRBV6-5 with TRBJ2-3, with 8 bases identical to TRBD1. The germline V gene has CDR1 MNHEY and CDR2 SVGAGI. V lost 5 bases and J lost 4; bases outside the gene matches: 5. The CDR3 has 14 residues. For the CDR3, the DNA is TGTGCCAGCAGTCAGGACAGGGTTGCAGATACGCAGTATTTT. This encodes CASSQDRVADTQYF.

This chain uses TRBV11-2 with TRBJ1-3; possibly TRBD1 for D (5 bases). CDR1 is SGHAT, CDR2 FQNNGV, per germline. The CDR3 is 16 residues long. Deletions cut 1 base from V and 0 bases from J, with 10 bases between. DNA of the CDR3: TGTGCCAGCAGCTTAGTTCCAGGGATCTCTGGAAACACCATATATTTT. Translating gives CASSLVPGISGNTIYF. Full variable domain (remainder filled in from reference TRBV11-2 and TRBJ1-3): EAGVAQSPRYKIIEKRQSVAFWCNPISGHATLYWYQQILGQGPKLLIQFQNNGVVDDSQLPKDRFSAERLKGVDSTLKIQPAKLEDSAVYLCASSLVPGISGNTIYFGEGSWLTVV.

V and J are TRBV7-2 and TRBJ1-1, with D uncertain. The CDR3 runs 14 residues. V shed 1 base and J shed 4 bases, with 10 bases lying between them. From germline, CDR1 is SGHTA and CDR2 FQGNSA. The CDR3 protein is CASSLVWGGTEAFF. The CDR3 bases are TGTGCCAGCAGCTTAGTCTGGGGTGGCACTGAAGCTTTCTTT.

J is TRBJ2-3 and V is TRBV19, with D perhaps matching TRBD2 (5 bases). This CDR3 comprises 15 residues. Per germline, CDR1 LNHDA and CDR2 SQIVND (reference sequence). The V end was cut by 2 bases, the J end by 1 base, with 10 bases between. The CDR3 loop reads CASSISSTRTDTQYF. In DNA, the CDR3 is TGTGCCAGTAGTATATCTAGCACCCGCACAGATACGCAGTATTTT.

The V call is TRBV13, the J call TRBJ1-1; D gene uncertain. V gave up 4 bases and J gave up 4 bases, with 7 bases separating them. This CDR3 has 12 amino acids. Germline CDR1 PRHDT, CDR2 FYEKMQ (reference sequence). This CDR3 reads CASSSDRTEAFF. Written as DNA, the CDR3 is TGTGCCAGCAGCTCGGATCGCACTGAAGCTTTCTTT.

The chain carries TRBV29-1 and TRBJ2-3; D is possibly TRBD2 (5 bases). In germline, CDR1 is SQVTM, CDR2 ANQGSEA. V lost 4 bases and J 7 bases, leaving 15 bases between the germline ends. The CDR3 loop spans 13 amino acids. CDR3 protein: CSVGSPRGNTQYF. The CDR3 bases are TGCAGCGTTGGGAGTCCGCGAGGGAATACGCAGTATTTT.

This chain links TRBV5-1 with TRBJ1-1, with D perhaps matching TRBD1 (6 bases). Trimming removed 2 bases at V and 6 bases at J, with 11 bases between. CDR3 length equals 13 residues. Germline V gene data show CDR1 as SGHRS and CDR2 as YFSETQ. CDR3 in amino acids: CASSLTGLAEAFF. The CDR3 nucleotides read TGCGCCAGCAGCTTAACAGGGCTAGCTGAAGCTTTCTTT.